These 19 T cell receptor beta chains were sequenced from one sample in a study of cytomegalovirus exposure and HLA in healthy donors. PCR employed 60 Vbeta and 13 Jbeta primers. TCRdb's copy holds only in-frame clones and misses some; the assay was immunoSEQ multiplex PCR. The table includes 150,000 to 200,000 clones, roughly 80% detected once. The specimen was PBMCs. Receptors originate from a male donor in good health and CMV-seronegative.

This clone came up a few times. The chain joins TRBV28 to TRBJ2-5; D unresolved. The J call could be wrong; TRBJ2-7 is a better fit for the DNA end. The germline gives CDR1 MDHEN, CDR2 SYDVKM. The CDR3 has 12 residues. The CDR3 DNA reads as TGTGCCAGCAGTTTATGGTCCTACGAGCAGTACTTC. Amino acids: CASSLWSYEQYF.

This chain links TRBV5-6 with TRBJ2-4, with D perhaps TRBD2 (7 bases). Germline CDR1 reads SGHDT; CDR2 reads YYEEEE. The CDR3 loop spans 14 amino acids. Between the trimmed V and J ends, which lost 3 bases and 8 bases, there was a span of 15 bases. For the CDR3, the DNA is TGTGCCAGCAGCTGGGGACTAACAGGGCACATTCAGTACTTC. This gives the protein CASSWGLTGHIQYF.

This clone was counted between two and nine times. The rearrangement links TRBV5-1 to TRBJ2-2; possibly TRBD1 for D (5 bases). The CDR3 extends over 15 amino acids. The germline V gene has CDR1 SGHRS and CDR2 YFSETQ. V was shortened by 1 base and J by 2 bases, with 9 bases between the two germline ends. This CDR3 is CASSLPTVNTGELFF. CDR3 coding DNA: TGCGCCAGCAGCTTGCCGACAGTCAACACCGGGGAGCTGTTTTTT.

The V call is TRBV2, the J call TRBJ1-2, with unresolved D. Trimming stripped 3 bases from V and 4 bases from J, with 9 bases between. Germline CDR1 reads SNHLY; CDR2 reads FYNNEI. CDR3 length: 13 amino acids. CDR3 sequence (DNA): TGTGCCAGCAGTGAGCAGGCGCTCTATGGCTACACCTTC. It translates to CASSEQALYGYTF.

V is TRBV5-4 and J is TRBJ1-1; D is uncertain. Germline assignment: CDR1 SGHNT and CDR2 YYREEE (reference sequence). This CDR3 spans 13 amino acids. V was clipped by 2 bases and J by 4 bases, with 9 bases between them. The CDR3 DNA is TGTGCCAGCAGCTTTTATACGGGCACTGAAGCTTTCTTT. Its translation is CASSFYTGTEAFF.

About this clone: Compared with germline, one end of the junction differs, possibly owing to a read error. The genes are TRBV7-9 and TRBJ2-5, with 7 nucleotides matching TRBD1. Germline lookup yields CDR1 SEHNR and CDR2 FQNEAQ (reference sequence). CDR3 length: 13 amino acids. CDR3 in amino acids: CASSLGFGDRVHF. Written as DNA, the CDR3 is TGTGCCAGCAGCTTAGGTTTCGGTGACAGGGTACACTTC.

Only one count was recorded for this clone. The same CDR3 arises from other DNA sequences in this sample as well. The chain's CDR3 is CASSPTGLAGQTGELFF. In DNA form, the CDR3 reads TGTGCCAGTAGCCCGACGGGACTAGCGGGGCAGACCGGGGAGCTGTTTTTT. The rearrangement links TRBV7-2 to TRBJ2-2; the match to TRBD2 covers 13 bases. V lost 9 bases and J lost 5; bases outside the gene matches: 12. Germline V CDR1 and CDR2: SGHTA, FQGNSA. This CDR3 spans 17 amino acids.

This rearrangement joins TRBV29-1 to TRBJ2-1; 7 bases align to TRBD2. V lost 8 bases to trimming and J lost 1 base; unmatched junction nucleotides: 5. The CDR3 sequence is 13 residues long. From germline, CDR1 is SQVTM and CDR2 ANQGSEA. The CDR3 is CSLWGGSYNEQFF. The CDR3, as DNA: TGCAGCCTTTGGGGGGGATCCTACAATGAGCAGTTCTTC.

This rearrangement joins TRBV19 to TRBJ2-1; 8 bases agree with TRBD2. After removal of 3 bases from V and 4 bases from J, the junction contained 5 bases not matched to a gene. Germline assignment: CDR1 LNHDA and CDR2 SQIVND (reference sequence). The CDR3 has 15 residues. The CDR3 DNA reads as TGTGCCAGTAGTATTCCGAGCGGGGGTTACAATGAGCAGTTCTTC. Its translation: CASSIPSGGYNEQFF.

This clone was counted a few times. CDR3 sequence: CASGGTGVYEQYF. CDR3 DNA sequence: TGTGCCTCGGGGGGGACAGGGGTCTACGAGCAGTACTTC. The chain links TRBV28 to TRBJ2-7, with 10 nucleotides matching TRBD1. The CDR3 loop spans 13 amino acids. Germline lookup yields CDR1 MDHEN and CDR2 SYDVKM. Losses at the gene ends were 11 bases for V and 3 bases for J; bases not matched to a gene: 7.

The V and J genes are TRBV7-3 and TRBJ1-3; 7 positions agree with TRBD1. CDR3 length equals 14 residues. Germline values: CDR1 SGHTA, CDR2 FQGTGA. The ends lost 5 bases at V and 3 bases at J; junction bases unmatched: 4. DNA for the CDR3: TGTGCCAGCAGCCCCGGGACAGATGGAAACACCATATATTTT. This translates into CASSPGTDGNTIYF.

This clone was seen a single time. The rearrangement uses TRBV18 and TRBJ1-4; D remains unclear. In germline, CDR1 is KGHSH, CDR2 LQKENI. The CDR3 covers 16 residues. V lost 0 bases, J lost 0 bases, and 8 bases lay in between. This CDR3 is CASSPPRLATNEKLFF. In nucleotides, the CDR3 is TGTGCCAGCTCACCACCGAGGCTGGCAACTAATGAAAAACTGTTTTTT.

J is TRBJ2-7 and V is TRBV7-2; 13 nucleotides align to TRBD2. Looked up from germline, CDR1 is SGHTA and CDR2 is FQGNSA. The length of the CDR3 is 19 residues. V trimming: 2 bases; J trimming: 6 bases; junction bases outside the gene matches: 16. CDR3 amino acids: CASSLRYPGLAGPGGEQYF. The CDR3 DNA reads TGTGCCAGCAGCTTACGATATCCGGGACTAGCGGGACCGGGGGGCGAGCAGTACTTC.

CDR3 protein: CASSLKHPADYGYTF. DNA for the CDR3: TGCGCCAGCAGCCTAAAACACCCGGCGGACTATGGCTACACCTTC. V usage is TRBV4-1 and J usage is TRBJ1-2; D is unresolved. Germline CDR1 is MGHRA and CDR2 is YSYEKL. Trimming stripped 4 bases from V and 3 bases from J, with 15 bases between. There are 15 residues in the CDR3.

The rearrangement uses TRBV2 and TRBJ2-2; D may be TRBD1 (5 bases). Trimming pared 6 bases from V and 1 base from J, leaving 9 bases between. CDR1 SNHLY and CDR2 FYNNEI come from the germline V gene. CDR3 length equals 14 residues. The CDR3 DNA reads TGTGCCAGCAGGGGGCCAGTGAACACCGGGGAGCTGTTTTTT. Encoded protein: CASRGPVNTGELFF.

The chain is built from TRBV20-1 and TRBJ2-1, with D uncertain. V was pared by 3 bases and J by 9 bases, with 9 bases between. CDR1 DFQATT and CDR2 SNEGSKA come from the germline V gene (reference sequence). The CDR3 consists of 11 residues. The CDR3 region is CSASAHVEQFF. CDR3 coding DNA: TGCAGTGCTAGCGCGCACGTTGAGCAGTTCTTC.

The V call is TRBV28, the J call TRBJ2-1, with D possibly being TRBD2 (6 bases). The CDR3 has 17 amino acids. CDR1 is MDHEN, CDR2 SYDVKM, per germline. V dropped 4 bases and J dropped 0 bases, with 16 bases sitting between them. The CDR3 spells CASSSLDSGISYNEQFF. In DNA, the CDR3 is TGTGCCAGCAGTTCCCTGGATAGCGGTATCTCCTACAATGAGCAGTTCTTC.

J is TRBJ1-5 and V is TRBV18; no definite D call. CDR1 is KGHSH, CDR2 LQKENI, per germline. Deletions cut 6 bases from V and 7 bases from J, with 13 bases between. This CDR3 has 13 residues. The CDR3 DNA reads TGTGCCAGCTCTCCCACTCGGGAGCAGCCCCAGCATTTT. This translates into CASSPTREQPQHF.

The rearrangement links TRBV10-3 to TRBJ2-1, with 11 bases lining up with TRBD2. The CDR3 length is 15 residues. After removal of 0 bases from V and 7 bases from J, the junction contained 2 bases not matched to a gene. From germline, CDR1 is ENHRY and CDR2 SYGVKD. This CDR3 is CAISESASGRNEQFF. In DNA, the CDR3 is TGTGCCATCAGTGAGTCAGCTAGCGGGAGGAATGAGCAGTTCTTC.